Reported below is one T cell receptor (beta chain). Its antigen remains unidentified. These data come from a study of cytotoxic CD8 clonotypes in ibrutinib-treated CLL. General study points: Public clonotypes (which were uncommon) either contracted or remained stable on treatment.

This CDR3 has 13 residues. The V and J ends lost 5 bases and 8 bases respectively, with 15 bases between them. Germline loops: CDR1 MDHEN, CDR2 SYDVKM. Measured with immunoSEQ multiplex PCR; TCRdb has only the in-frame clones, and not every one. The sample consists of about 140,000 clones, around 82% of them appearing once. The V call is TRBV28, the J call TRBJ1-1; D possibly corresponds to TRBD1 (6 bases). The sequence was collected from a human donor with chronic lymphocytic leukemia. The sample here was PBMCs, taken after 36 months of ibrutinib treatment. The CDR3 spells CASSILQGPEAFF. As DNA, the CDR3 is TGTGCCAGCAGTATATTACAGGGCCCCGAAGCTTTCTTT.